This T cell receptor beta chain was retrieved from a study of beta chain features in type 1 diabetes. As every portion of the isolated RNA was reverse transcribed, the sequencing read expressed TCRB transcripts. Clones were read by immunoSEQ multiplex PCR, and TCRdb kept only the in-frame ones, dropping some. The table includes hundreds of thousands of clones, over 11% detected once. Study findings and constraints: Researchers report that Type 1 diabetes patients had moderately but significantly shorter TCRB CDR3s across all four CD4+ subsets. Cells carrying high TCR expression could end up over-represented when cDNA is sequenced. Insertions at VDJ junctions were less frequent in type 1 diabetes patients. These patients also deleted more nucleotides at the same junctions.

Concerning this clone itself: Its antigen remains unknown.

The sample was naive CD4+ T cells from blood. The source of this sequence is a man between 18 and 35 years old with type 1 diabetes.

The CDR3 loop reads CASSYSLEETQYF. The CDR3, as DNA: TGTGCCAGCAGTTACTCTTTAGAGGAGACCCAGTACTTC. The chain employs TRBV6-5 and TRBJ2-5; D remains ambiguous. Deletions cut 0 bases from V and 5 bases from J, with 7 bases between. The germline gives CDR1 MNHEY, CDR2 SVGAGI. The CDR3 covers 13 residues.